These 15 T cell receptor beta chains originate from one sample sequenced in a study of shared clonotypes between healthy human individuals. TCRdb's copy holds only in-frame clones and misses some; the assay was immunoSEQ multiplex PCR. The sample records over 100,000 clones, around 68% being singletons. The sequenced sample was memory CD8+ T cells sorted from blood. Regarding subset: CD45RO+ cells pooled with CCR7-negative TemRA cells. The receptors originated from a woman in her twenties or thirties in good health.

The CDR3 DNA is TGTGCCAGCAGCGGGAAGGACAGGGCGGGGGAGCAGTTCTTC. It codes for CASSGKDRAGEQFF. V usage is TRBV5-4 and J usage is TRBJ2-1, with 8 bases aligning to TRBD1. The CDR3 is 14 residues long. V lost 4 bases, J lost 10 bases, and 10 bases stayed unmatched. Per germline, CDR1 SGHNT and CDR2 YYREEE (reference sequence).

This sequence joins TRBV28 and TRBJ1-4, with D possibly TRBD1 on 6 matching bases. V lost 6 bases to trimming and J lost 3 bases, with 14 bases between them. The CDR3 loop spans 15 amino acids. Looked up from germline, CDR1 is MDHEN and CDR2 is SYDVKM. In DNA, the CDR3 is TGTGCCAGCAGACCTGACAGGCGTGCTAATGAAAAACTGTTTTTT. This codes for CASRPDRRANEKLFF.

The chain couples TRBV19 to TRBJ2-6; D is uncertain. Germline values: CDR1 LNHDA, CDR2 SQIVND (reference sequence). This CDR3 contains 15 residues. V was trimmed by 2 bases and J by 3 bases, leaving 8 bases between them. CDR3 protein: CASSIWAGGANVLTF. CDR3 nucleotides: TGTGCCAGTAGTATATGGGCAGGTGGGGCCAACGTCCTGACTTTC.

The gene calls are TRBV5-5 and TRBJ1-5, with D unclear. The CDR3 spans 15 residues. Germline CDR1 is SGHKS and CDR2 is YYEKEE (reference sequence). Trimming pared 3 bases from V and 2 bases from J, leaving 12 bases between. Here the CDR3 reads CASSYDPGGNQPQHF. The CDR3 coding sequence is TGTGCCAGCAGCTATGACCCGGGTGGCAATCAGCCCCAGCATTTT.

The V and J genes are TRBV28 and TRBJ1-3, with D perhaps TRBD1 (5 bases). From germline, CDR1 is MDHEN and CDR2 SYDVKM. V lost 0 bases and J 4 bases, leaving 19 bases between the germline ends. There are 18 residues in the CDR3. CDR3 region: CASSLWGVSPGSGNTIYF. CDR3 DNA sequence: TGTGCCAGCAGTTTATGGGGGGTCTCTCCGGGATCCGGAAACACCATATATTTT.

This CDR3 is CASRPFQTGNTEAFF. DNA for the CDR3: TGTGCCAGTAGACCCTTCCAGACAGGGAACACTGAAGCTTTCTTT. This rearrangement joins TRBV19 to TRBJ1-1, with TRBD1 as a possible D gene (6 bases). V was clipped by 6 bases and J by 1 base, with 15 bases between them. CDR1 LNHDA and CDR2 SQIVND come from the germline V gene (reference sequence). The CDR3 has 15 amino acids.

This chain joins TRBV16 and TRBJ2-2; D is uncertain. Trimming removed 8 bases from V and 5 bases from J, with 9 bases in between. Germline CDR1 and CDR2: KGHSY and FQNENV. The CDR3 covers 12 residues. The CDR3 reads CASQPMTGELFF. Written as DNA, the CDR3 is TGTGCCAGCCAACCCATGACCGGGGAGCTGTTTTTT.

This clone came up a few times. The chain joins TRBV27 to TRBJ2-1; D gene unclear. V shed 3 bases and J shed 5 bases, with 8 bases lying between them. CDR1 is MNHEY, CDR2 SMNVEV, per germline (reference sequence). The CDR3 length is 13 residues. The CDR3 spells CASSFAQHNEQFF. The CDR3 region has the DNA TGTGCCAGCAGTTTCGCACAGCACAATGAGCAGTTCTTC.

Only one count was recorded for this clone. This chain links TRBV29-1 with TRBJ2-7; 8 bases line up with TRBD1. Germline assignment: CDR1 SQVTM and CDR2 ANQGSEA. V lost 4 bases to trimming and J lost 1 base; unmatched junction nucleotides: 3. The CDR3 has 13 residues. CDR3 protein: CSVAGGWSYEQYF. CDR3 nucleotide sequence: TGCAGCGTTGCAGGGGGCTGGTCCTACGAGCAGTACTTC.

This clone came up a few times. CDR3 region: CASSLGDRVGYEQYF. Here the CDR3 DNA reads TGTGCCAGCAGCTTAGGGGACAGGGTGGGCTACGAGCAGTACTTC. J is TRBJ2-7 and V is TRBV7-9, with 9 bases lining up with TRBD1. The CDR3 consists of 15 residues. From germline, CDR1 is SEHNR and CDR2 FQNEAQ (reference sequence). Trimming at V came to 1 base and at J to 3 bases, leaving 4 bases not matched to a gene.

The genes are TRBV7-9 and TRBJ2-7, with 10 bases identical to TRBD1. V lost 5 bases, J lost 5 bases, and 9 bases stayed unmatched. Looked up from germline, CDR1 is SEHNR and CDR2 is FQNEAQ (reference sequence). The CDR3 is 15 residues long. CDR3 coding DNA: TGTGCCAGCAGCGGTGGGACAGGGGTTCGGGACGAGCAGTACTTC. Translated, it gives CASSGGTGVRDEQYF.

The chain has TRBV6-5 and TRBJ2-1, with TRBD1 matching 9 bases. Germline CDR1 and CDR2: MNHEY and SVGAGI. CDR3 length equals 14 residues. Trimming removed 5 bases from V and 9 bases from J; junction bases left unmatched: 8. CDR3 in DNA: TGTGCCAGCAGTGTTTCGGGACAGGGACTTGAGCAGTTCTTC. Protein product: CASSVSGQGLEQFF.

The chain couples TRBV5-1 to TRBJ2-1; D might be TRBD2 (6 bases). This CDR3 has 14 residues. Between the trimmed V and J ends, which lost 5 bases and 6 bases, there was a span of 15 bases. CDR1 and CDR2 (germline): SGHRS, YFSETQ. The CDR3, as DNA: TGCGCCAGCAGTGTACTAGGAGGGGTCAATGAGCAGTTCTTC. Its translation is CASSVLGGVNEQFF.

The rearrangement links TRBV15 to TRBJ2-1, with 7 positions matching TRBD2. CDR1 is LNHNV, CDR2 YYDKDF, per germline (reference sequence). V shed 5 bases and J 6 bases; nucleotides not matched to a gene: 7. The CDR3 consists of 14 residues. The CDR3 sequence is CATSAAGVPNEQFF. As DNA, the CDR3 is TGTGCCACCAGCGCCGCGGGAGTACCCAATGAGCAGTTCTTC.

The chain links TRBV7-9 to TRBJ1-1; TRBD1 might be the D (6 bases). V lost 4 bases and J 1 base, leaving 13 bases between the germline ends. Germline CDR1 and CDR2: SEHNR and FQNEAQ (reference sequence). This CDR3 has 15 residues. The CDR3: CASSSPETGNTEAFF. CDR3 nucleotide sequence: TGTGCCAGCAGCTCGCCTGAGACAGGGAACACTGAAGCTTTCTTT.